Only one count was recorded for the clone carrying this T cell receptor (beta chain). The antigen is unknown. Assay: immunoSEQ multiplex PCR; the TCRdb copy retains only in-frame clones and omits some. The sample lists around 100,000 clones, 87% seen once, with about 16% in the top ten. The entry originates in a study of T cells in localized non-small cell lung cancer. Findings and caveats of the study: Heterogeneity stays possible, as sequencing covered only one tumor region. Those with higher blood T cell density had longer overall survival.

The sequence was collected from a man aged 35 to 69 with stage I squamous cell lung carcinoma. Sequencing was performed on peripheral blood, taken before any cancer treatment.

The CDR3 reads CASSGFGRGETQYF. The CDR3 region has the DNA TGTGCCAGCAGTGGTTTTGGGCGTGGAGAGACCCAGTACTTC. This rearrangement joins TRBV2 to TRBJ2-5; D remains ambiguous. Germline V gene lookup returns CDR1 SNHLY and CDR2 FYNNEI. The CDR3 totals 14 residues. Trimming shortened V by 4 bases and J by 4 bases, and 13 bases separated the two germline ends.